In its sample, the clone carrying this TCR beta chain was seen a few times. No antigen is known for it. The data are from a study of T cells after yellow fever vaccination. V lost 4 bases and J 4 bases, leaving 13 bases between the germline ends. The CDR3 covers 14 residues. CDR1 LNHDA and CDR2 SQIVND come from the germline V gene (reference sequence). Researchers made TCR cDNA using 5'RACE template switching, and this step added a universal primer site and UMIs. MiXCR, run by TCRdb on the 5' RACE reads, gives a single entry per CDR3 protein. Of roughly 70,000 distinct CDR3 sequences listed, approximately 8% are singletons. Points from the study as a whole: Weaker, the secondary response peaked sooner, at day 5 versus 15. Relatively few clonotypes were ones that appeared in both CD4 and CD8 compartments. Primary-vaccination clones mostly resurfaced post-booster (less than 98% CD4, approximately 90% CD8).

The material sequenced was CD8+ T cells sorted from PBMCs, taken on the day of the yellow fever booster vaccination. This clonotype originated in a man aged 25 to 40 who received the YFV17D yellow fever vaccine. The chain joins TRBV19 to TRBJ1-1; no firm D call. The CDR3 sequence is CASSTVLSGTEAFF. DNA for the CDR3: TGTGCCAGTAGTACGGTCCTGTCTGGCACTGAAGCTTTCTTT. The whole variable domain, filled in from reference TRBV19 and TRBJ1-1, reads DGGITQSPKYLFRKEGQNVTLSCEQNLNHDAMYWYRQDPGQGLRLIYYSQIVNDFQKGDIAEGYSVSREKKESFPLTVTSAQKNPTAFYLCASSTVLSGTEAFFGQGTRLTVV.